The sequence of this TCR beta chain was determined in a study of control samples from healthy donors and cancer patients. The data were produced by immunoSEQ multiplex PCR, yet TCRdb's version contains in-frame clones alone and is incomplete. The data contain roughly 170,000 clones, 94% of them singletons. This CDR3 is 14 amino acids long. In germline, CDR1 is LNHDA, CDR2 SQIVND (reference sequence). V lost 7 bases, J lost 9 bases, and 16 bases lay in between. This clone was counted a single time. This clonotype was obtained from a woman aged 18-30 years in good health. The sequencing input was blood. The chain combines TRBV19 with TRBJ1-6; D is perhaps TRBD1 (5 bases). DNA for the CDR3: TGTGCCAGTACGACGGTCGGGGGGAGTTCACCCCTCCACTTT. Its protein product is CASTTVGGSSPLHF.